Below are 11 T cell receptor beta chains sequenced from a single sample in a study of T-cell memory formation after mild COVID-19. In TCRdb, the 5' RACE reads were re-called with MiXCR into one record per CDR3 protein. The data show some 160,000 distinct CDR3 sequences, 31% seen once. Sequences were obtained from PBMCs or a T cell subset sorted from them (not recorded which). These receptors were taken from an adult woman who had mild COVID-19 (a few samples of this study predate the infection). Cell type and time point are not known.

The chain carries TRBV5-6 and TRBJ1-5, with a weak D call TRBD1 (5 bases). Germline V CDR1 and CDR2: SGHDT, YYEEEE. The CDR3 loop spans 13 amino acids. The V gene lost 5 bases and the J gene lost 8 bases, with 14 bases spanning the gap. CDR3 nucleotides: TGTGCCAGCAGGAAGCGGGGGTCTGAGCCCCAGCATTTT. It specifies CASRKRGSEPQHF.

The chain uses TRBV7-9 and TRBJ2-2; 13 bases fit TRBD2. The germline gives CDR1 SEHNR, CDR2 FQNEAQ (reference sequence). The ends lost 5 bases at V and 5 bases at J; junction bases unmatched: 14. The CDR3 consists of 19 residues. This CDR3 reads CASSPKLPGLAGDTGELFF. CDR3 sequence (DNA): TGTGCCAGCAGCCCTAAACTACCCGGACTAGCGGGGGATACCGGGGAGCTGTTTTTT.

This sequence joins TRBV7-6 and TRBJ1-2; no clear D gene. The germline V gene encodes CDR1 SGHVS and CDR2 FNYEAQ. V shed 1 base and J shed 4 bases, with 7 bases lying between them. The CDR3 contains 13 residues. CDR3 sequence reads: CASSLEVSYGYTF. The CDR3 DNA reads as TGTGCCAGCAGCTTAGAGGTCAGCTATGGCTACACCTTC.

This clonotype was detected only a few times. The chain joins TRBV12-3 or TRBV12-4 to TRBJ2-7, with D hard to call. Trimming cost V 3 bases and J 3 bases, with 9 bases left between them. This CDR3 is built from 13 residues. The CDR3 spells CASSFGQNYEQYF. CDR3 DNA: TGTGCCAGCAGTTTCGGTCAGAACTACGAGCAGTACTTC.

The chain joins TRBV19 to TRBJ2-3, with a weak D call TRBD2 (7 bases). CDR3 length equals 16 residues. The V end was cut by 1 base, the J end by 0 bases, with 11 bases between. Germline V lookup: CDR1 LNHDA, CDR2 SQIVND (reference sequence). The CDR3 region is CASSIAGGWSTDTQYF. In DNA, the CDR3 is TGTGCCAGTAGTATAGCGGGGGGCTGGAGCACAGATACGCAGTATTTT. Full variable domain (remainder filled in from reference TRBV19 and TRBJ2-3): DGGITQSPKYLFRKEGQNVTLSCEQNLNHDAMYWYRQDPGQGLRLIYYSQIVNDFQKGDIAEGYSVSREKKESFPLTVTSAQKNPTAFYLCASSIAGGWSTDTQYFGPGTRLTVL.

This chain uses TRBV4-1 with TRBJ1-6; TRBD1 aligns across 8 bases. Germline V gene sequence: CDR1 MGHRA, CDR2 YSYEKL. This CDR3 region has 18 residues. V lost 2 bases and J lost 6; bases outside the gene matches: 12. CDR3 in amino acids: CASSQPSDRAKSNSPLHF. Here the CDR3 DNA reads TGCGCCAGCAGCCAACCGTCGGACAGGGCCAAATCTAATTCACCCCTCCACTTT.

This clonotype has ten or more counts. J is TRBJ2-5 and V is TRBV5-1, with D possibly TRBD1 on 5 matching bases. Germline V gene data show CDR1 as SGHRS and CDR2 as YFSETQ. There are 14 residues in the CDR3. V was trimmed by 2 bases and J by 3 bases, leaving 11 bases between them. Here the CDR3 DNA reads TGCGCCAGCAGCTTCGACAGAGTGAAAGAGACCCAGTACTTC. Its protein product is CASSFDRVKETQYF.

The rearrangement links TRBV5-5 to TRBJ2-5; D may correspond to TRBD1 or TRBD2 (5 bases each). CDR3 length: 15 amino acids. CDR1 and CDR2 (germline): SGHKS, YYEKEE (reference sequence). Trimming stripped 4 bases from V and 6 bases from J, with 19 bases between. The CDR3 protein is CASSIRDGPFQTQYF. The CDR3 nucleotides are TGTGCCAGCAGCATCCGGGACGGACCTTTTCAGACCCAGTACTTC.

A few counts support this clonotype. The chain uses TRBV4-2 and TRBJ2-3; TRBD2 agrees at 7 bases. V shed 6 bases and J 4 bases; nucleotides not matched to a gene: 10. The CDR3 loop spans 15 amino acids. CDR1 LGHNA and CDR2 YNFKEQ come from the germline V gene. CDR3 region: CASRNAGEGADTQYF. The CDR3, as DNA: TGTGCCAGCAGAAATGCGGGGGAAGGGGCAGATACGCAGTATTTT.

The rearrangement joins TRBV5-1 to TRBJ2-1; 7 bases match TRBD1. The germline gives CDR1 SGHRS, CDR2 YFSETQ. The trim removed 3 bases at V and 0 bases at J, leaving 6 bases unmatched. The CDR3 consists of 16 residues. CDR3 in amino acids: CASSSGQPTSYNEQFF. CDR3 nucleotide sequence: TGCGCCAGCAGCTCGGGACAGCCCACCTCCTACAATGAGCAGTTCTTC.

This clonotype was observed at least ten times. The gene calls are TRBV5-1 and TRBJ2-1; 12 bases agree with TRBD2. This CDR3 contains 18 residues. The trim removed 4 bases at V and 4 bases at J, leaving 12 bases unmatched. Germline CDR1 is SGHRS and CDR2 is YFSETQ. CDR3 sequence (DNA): TGCGCCAGCAGCCCGAGGAGGACTGGACTAGCGGGATACAATGAGCAGTTCTTC. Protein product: CASSPRRTGLAGYNEQFF.